This TCR beta chain was identified in a study of blood T cell repertoires in COVID-19 (dated by TCRdb to about 2020). For the study in its entirety: Samples from collaborators originated in the United States, Italy and Spain and spanned both the acute and convalescent phases of COVID-19. The prospective study material was composed of cDNA or gDNA derived from T cells, B-cell-depleted T cells, or PBMCs. Subjects who had been exposed to COVID-19, were actively infected with it, or had recovered from it provided the deeply sampled blood TCRbeta repertoires that made up the dataset. The repertoires were released in a freely available public database meant as a resource for research on the immune response to SARS-CoV-2. The samples were drawn from two sources: the first 160 participants of the ongoing ImmuneRACE study, and approximately 1,300 subjects contributed by 6 global collaborators. The sample metadata nearly always contained a de-identified subject ID, COVID-19 status, age in years and sex. Where HLA class I and class II types were available, the types were taken from metadata supplied by the sample provider, not from assay-based typing. Beyond this particular receptor, the publication reports: The amount of clinical and demographic metadata varied by source and participant and was provided uncurated.

For CDR1 and CDR2, the germline V gene lists MDHEN and SYDVKM. The CDR3 contains 13 residues, cysteine and phenylalanine counted. Just CDR3 DNA is preserved here, 39 bases in frame from base 1. Relative to germline, V is 8 bases shorter and J is 0 bases shorter, with 10 bases between their ends. On this clone: What antigen it recognizes has not been identified. Within one base of it there is no much larger clone, and no base qualities were kept.

The immunoSEQ Assay, a bias-controlled multiplex PCR, was used to amplify TCRbeta CDR3 regions from genomic DNA. In the paper's pipeline: Within the assay, amplification of reference gene primers was used to estimate how many nucleated cells each sample contained. Sequence reads were collapsed and filtered to measure the absolute abundance of every unique TCRbeta CDR3 rearrangement. For each sample, productive Simpson clonality was calculated as the square root of Simpson's diversity index over productive rearrangements. Not all clones reach the TCRdb copy of this immuneACCESS table, which keeps in-frame sequences only. Checked studies attribute under half of the gap to unresolved V genes and leave the rest unexplained. V, J and clone size are taken as reported in that table, and D and trimming were inferred from the DNA itself. This sample is represented by 210,000 or so clones; approximately 87% of them were singletons. Clones ranked in the top ten supply around 2.2% of the sample.

Whole blood was collected in K2EDTA tubes by collaborating institutions according to the institutions' own protocols. For TCRbeta analysis, collaborators shipped samples as frozen whole blood, isolated PBMCs, or DNA extracted from either of those sample types. The V and J genes are TRBV28 and TRBJ2-5; TRBD2 is possibly the D segment (6 matching bases). This TCR was recovered from a woman between 45 and 65 years old with acute or convalescent COVID-19. What was sequenced was peripheral blood. The DNA reads as follows: TGTGCCAGCTCGGGAGAGAACCAAGAGACCCAGTACTTC. Translation gives CASSGENQETQYF.